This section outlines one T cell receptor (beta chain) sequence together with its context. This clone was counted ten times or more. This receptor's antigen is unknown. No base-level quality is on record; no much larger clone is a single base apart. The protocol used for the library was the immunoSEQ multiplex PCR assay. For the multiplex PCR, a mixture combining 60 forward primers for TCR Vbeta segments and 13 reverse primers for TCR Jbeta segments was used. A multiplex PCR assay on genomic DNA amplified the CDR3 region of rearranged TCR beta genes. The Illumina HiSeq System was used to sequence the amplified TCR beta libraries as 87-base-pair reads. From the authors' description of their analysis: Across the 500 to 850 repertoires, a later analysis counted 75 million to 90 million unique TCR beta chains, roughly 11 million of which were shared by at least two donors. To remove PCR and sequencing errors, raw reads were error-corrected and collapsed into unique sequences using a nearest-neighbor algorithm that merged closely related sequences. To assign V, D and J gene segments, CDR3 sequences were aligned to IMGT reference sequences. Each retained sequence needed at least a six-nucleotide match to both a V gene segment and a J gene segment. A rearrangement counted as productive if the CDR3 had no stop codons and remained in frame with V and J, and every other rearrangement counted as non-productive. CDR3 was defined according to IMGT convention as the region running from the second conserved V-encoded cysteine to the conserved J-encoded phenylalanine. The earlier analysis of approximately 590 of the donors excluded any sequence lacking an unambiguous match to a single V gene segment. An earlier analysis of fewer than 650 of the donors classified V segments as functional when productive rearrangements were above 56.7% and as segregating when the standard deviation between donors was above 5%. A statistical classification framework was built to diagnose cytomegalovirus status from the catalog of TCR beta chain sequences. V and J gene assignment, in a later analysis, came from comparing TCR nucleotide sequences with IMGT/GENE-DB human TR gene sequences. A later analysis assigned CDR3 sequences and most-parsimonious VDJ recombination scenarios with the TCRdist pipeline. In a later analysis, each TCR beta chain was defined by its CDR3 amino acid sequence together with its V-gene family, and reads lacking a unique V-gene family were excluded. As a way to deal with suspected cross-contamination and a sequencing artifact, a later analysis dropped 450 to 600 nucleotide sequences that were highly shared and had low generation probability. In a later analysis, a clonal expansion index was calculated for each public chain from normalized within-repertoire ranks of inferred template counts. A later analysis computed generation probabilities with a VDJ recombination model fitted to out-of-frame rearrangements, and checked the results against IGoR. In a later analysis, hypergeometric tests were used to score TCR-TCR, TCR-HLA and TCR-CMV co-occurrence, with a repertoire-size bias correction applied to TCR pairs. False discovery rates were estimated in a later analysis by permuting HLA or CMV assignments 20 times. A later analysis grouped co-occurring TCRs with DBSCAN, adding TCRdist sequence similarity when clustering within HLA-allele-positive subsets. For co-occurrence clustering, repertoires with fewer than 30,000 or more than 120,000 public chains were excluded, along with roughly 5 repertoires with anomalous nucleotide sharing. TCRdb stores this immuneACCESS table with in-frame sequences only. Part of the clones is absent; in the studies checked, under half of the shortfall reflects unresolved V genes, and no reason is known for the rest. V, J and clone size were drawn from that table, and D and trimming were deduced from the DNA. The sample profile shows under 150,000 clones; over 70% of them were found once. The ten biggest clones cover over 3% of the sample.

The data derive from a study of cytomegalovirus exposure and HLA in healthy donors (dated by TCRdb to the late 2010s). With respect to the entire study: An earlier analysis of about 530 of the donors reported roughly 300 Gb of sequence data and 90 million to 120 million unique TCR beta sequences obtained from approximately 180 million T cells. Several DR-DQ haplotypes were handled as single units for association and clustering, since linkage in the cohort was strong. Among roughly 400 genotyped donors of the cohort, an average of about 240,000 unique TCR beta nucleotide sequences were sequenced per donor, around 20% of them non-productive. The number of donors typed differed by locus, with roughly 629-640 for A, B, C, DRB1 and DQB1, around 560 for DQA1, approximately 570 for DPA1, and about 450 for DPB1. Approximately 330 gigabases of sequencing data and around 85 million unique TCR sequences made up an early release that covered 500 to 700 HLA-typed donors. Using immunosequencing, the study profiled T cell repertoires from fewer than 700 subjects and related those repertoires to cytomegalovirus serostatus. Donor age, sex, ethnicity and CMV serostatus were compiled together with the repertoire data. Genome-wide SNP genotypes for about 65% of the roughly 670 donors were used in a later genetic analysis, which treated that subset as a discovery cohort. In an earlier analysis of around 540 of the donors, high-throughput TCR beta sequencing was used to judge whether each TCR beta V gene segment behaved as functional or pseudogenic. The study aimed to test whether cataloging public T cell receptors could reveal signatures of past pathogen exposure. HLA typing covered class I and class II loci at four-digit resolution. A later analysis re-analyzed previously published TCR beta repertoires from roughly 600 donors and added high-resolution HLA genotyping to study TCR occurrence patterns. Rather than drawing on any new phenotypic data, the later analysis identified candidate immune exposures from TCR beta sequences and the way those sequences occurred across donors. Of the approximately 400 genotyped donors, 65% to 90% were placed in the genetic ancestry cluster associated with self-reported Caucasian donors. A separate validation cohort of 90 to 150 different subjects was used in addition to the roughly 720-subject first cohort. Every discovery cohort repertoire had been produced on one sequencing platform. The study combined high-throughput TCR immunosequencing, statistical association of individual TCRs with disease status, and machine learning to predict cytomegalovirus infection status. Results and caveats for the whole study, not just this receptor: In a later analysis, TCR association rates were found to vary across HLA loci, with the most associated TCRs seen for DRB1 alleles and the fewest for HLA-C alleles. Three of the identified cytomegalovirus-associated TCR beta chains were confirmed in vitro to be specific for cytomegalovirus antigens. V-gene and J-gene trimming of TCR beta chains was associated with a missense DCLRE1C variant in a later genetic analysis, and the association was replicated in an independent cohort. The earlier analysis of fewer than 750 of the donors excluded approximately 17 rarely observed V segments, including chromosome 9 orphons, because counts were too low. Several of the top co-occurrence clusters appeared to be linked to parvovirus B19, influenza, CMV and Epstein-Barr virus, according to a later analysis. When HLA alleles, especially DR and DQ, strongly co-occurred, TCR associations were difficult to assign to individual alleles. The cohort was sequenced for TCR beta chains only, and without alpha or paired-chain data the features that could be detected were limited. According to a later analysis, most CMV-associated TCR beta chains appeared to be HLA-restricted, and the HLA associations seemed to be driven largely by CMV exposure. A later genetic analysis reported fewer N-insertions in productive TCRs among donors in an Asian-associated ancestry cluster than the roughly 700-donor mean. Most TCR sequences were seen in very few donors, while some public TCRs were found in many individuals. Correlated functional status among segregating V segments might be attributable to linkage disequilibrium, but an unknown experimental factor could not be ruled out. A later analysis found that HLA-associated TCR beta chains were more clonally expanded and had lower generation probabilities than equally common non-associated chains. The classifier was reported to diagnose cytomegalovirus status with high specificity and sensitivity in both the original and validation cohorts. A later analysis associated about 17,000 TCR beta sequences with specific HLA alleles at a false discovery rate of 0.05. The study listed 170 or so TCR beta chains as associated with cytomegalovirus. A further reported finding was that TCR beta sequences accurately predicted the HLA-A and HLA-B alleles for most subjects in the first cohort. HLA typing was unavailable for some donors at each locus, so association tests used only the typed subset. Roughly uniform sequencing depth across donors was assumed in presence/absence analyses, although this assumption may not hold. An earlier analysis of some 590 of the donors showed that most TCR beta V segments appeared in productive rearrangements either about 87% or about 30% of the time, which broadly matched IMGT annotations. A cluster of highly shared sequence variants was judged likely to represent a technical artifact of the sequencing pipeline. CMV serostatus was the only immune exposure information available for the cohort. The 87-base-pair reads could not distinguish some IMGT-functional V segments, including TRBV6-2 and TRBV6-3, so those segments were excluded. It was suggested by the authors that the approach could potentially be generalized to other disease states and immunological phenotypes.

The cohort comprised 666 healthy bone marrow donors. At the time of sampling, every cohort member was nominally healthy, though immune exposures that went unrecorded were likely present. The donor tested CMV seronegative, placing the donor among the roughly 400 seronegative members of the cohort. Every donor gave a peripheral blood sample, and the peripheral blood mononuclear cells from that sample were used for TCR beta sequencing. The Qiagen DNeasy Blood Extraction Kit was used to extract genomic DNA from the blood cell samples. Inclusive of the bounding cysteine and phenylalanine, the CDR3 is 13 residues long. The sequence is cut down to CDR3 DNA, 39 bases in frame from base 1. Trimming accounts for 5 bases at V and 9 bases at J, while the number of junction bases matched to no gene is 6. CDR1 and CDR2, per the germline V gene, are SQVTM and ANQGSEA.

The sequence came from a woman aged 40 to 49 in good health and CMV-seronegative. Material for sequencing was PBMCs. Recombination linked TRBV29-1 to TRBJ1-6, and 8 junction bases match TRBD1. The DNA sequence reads TGCAGCGTTTCGACAGGGGAGGGTTCACCCCTCCACTTT. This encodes CSVSTGEGSPLHF.